Below, 25 T cell receptor beta chains from the same sample are listed, as sequenced in a study of T cells in Graves' hyperthyroidism and ophthalmopathy. Amplification of TCR beta CDR3 regions was performed using RNA transcripts as template. First-round RT-PCR targeting the TCR CDR3 was performed with the HTBI primer set. TCRdb independently ran MiXCR on the multiplex PCR reads; one entry per CDR3 protein. The sample has hundreds of thousands of distinct CDR3 sequences, around 13% seen once; the top ten hold around 24%. The sample consisted of blood. The receptors shown here come from a woman aged 30 to 39 with Graves' hyperthyroidism.

This clonotype was observed many times. The V and J genes are TRBV28 and TRBJ1-1; no firm D call. This CDR3 is 13 amino acids long. Germline V gene lookup returns CDR1 MDHEN and CDR2 SYDVKM. V lost 5 bases and J lost 6, with 13 bases in between. The CDR3 nucleotides read TGTGCCAGCAGTCCCAAGGAGGTCCCTGAAGCTTTCTTT. Its protein is CASSPKEVPEAFF.

This chain joins TRBV6-1 and TRBJ2-2, with no clear D. The CDR3 has 17 amino acids. Trimming removed 7 bases from V and 6 bases from J, with 24 bases in between. Germline V gene lookup returns CDR1 MNHNS and CDR2 SASEGT. The CDR3 DNA reads TGTGCCAGCATCTTACCTGACTCCCCCTTCTGGGCCGGGGAGCTGTTTTTT. Its translation is CASILPDSPFWAGELFF.

There are many counts of this clonotype. This chain joins TRBV14 and TRBJ2-1; no clear D gene. Deletions cut 5 bases from V and 6 bases from J, with 11 bases between. The CDR3 is 13 residues long. CDR1 and CDR2 from the germline V gene are SGHDN and FVKESK. CDR3 in DNA: TGTGCCAGCAGCGATAGAGAGTTCAATGAGCAGTTCTTC. It encodes CASSDREFNEQFF.

This clonotype was observed at least ten times. J is TRBJ2-1 and V is TRBV12-3 or TRBV12-4; D might be TRBD2 (5 bases). With 2 bases removed from V and 1 base from J, the gap between germline ends came to 9 bases. The CDR3 is made up of 15 amino acids. The CDR3 protein is CASSLRTASYNEQFF. CDR3 in DNA: TGTGCCAGCAGTTTACGGACTGCATCCTACAATGAGCAGTTCTTC.

This rearrangement joins TRBV25-1 to TRBJ2-1, with D unresolved. Per germline, CDR1 MGHDK and CDR2 SYGVNS. V was clipped by 0 bases and J by 9 bases, with 6 bases between them. The CDR3 spans 12 residues. The CDR3 region has the DNA TGTGCCAGCAGTGAATACACGTCTGAGCAGTTCTTC. Its translation: CASSEYTSEQFF.

This sequence joins TRBV27 and TRBJ1-6, with TRBD1 matching over 9 bases. V lost 8 bases to trimming and J lost 8 bases; unmatched junction nucleotides: 7. In germline, CDR1 is MNHEY, CDR2 SMNVEV (reference sequence). The CDR3 spans 14 residues. The CDR3 DNA sequence: TGTGCCAGCCGAAGGACAGGGGCTCATTCACCCCTCCACTTT. Its translation: CASRRTGAHSPLHF.

This clonotype has a handful of counts. J is TRBJ1-2 and V is TRBV19; D remains ambiguous. The germline gives CDR1 LNHDA, CDR2 SQIVND (reference sequence). The CDR3 has 12 residues. Trimming shortened V by 5 bases and J by 3 bases, and 7 bases separated the two germline ends. CDR3 sequence reads: CASSVDYYGYTF. CDR3 nucleotides: TGTGCCAGTAGTGTCGATTACTATGGCTACACCTTC.

This clonotype has a handful of counts. The chain joins TRBV7-9 to TRBJ2-6; the match to TRBD1 covers 7 bases. This CDR3 spans 18 amino acids. Losses at the gene ends were 3 bases for V and 1 base for J; bases not matched to a gene: 9. Per germline, CDR1 SEHNR and CDR2 FQNEAQ (reference sequence). CDR3 loop: CASSFVEGGGSGANVLTF. In DNA form, the CDR3 reads TGTGCCAGCAGCTTCGTGGAAGGGGGCGGATCTGGGGCCAACGTCCTGACTTTC. The variable domain in full, with the rest retrieved from reference TRBV7-9 and TRBJ2-6, is DTGVSQNPRHKITKRGQNVTFRCDPISEHNRLYWYRQTLGQGPEFLTYFQNEAQLEKSRLLSDRFSAERPKGSFSTLEIQRTEQGDSAMYLCASSFVEGGGSGANVLTFGAGSRLTVL.

DNA for the CDR3: TGTGCCAGCAGTTGGACGATCCGTCCGGAGGGCTACACCTTC. The encoded protein is CASSWTIRPEGYTF. This rearrangement joins TRBV12-3 or TRBV12-4 to TRBJ1-2; D unresolved. Trimming pared 4 bases from V and 8 bases from J, leaving 17 bases between. This CDR3 region has 14 residues.

This clonotype was seen a handful of times. The rearrangement joins TRBV13 to TRBJ1-3; D is perhaps TRBD1 (6 bases). In germline, CDR1 is PRHDT, CDR2 FYEKMQ (reference sequence). The CDR3 covers 16 residues. V was clipped by 1 base and J by 10 bases, with 20 bases between them. This CDR3 is CASSLASRDTGETIYF. The CDR3 DNA reads TGTGCCAGCAGCTTAGCTAGTCGGGACACCGGAGAGACCATATATTTT.

V usage is TRBV7-8 and J usage is TRBJ2-5, with TRBD1 matching 8 bases. Trimming took 3 bases from V and 2 from J; bases not matched to a gene: 2. Germline values: CDR1 SGHVS, CDR2 FQNEAQ. There are 14 residues in the CDR3. The DNA of the CDR3 is TGTGCCAGCAGCTTCAGGGGGCTTCAAGAGACCCAGTACTTC. The encoded protein is CASSFRGLQETQYF.

The chain employs TRBV10-3 and TRBJ1-5, with D hard to call. Germline CDR1 ENHRY, CDR2 SYGVKD. With 3 bases removed from V and 4 bases from J, the gap between germline ends came to 13 bases. The CDR3 consists of 15 residues. CDR3 bases: TGTGCCATCAGTGATTCTAAGGGATTTAATCAGCCCCAGCATTTT. The encoded protein is CAISDSKGFNQPQHF.

In its sample, this clonotype was seen a few times. An end of the junction differs from the germline gene, which may be a read error. This sequence joins TRBV13 and TRBJ2-7; no clear D. The CDR3 is 15 residues long. Germline assignment: CDR1 PRHDT and CDR2 FYEKMQ (reference sequence). The DNA for the CDR3 is TGTGCCAGCAGCTTAGCGTCAGGTGGTATCTACCAGCAGTACTTC. This encodes CASSLASGGIYQQYF.

The chain couples TRBV11-2 to TRBJ1-2; the match to TRBD1 covers 7 bases. This CDR3 spans 14 amino acids. Unmatched junction bases numbered 9, after V lost 6 bases and J lost 5 bases. Germline-derived CDR1 and CDR2 are SGHAT and FQNNGV. The CDR3 loop reads CASRGVGQSYGYTF. CDR3 DNA: TGTGCCAGCAGGGGGGTGGGACAGTCGTATGGCTACACCTTC. Full variable domain (remainder filled in from reference TRBV11-2 and TRBJ1-2): EAGVAQSPRYKIIEKRQSVAFWCNPISGHATLYWYQQILGQGPKLLIQFQNNGVVDDSQLPKDRFSAERLKGVDSTLKIQPAKLEDSAVYLCASRGVGQSYGYTFGSGTRLTVV.

This chain uses TRBV6-1 with TRBJ2-1, with D tentatively TRBD2 (5 bases). Germline V gene data show CDR1 as MNHNS and CDR2 as SASEGT. This CDR3 spans 18 amino acids. Between the trimmed V and J ends, which lost 8 bases and 0 bases, there was a span of 23 bases. CDR3 amino acids: CASGPPLRRSSSYNEQFF. In DNA, the CDR3 is TGTGCCAGCGGTCCTCCCCTCAGGAGGAGCAGCTCCTACAATGAGCAGTTCTTC.

There are many counts of this clonotype. The CDR3 sequence is CASSPGVNTGELFF. The DNA of the CDR3 is TGTGCCAGCAGTCCCGGGGTTAACACCGGGGAGCTGTTTTTT. The chain carries TRBV12-3 or TRBV12-4 and TRBJ2-2; TRBD2 is a possible D gene (5 bases). Trimming left V 5 bases short and J 2 bases short, with 9 bases between. The length of the CDR3 is 14 residues.

The CDR3 nucleotides read TGTGCCAGCAGTTCCATACAGGGGGGGTACCAAGAGACCCAGTACTTC. Translating it yields CASSSIQGGYQETQYF. The chain is built from TRBV27 and TRBJ2-5; D perhaps matches TRBD1 (8 bases). V was shortened by 4 bases and J by 0 bases, with 15 bases between the two germline ends. Germline lookup yields CDR1 MNHEY and CDR2 SMNVEV (reference sequence). This CDR3 has 16 amino acids.

The rearrangement joins TRBV30 to TRBJ2-1; 11 bases align to TRBD2. The junction had 8 bases not matched to a gene; V was cut back by 1 base and J by 0 bases. From germline, CDR1 is GTSNPN and CDR2 SVGIG (reference sequence). The CDR3 spans 18 residues. The CDR3 nucleotides read TGTGCCTGGAGTGAGACTAGCGGGGCTCTGAGCTCCTACAATGAGCAGTTCTTC. Residues: CAWSETSGALSSYNEQFF.

This clonotype was observed many times. V and J are TRBV2 and TRBJ1-1, with TRBD1 matching over 7 bases. The ends lost 5 bases at V and 10 bases at J; junction bases unmatched: 10. Germline V gene sequence: CDR1 SNHLY, CDR2 FYNNEI. The CDR3 runs to 13 residues. The CDR3 loop reads CASSSDKGARAFF. The DNA of the CDR3 is TGTGCCAGCAGTTCGGACAAGGGGGCAAGAGCTTTCTTT.

This clonotype has ten or more counts. This sequence joins TRBV12-3 or TRBV12-4 and TRBJ1-5, with 8 bases fitting TRBD1. The CDR3 is 14 amino acids. V shed 6 bases and J 6 bases; nucleotides not matched to a gene: 7. The CDR3 is CASRSSGGSQPQHF. The CDR3 coding sequence is TGTGCCAGCAGGTCATCAGGGGGCTCTCAGCCCCAGCATTTT.

This clonotype has a handful of counts. The chain joins TRBV6-1 to TRBJ2-5; D tentatively reads TRBD1 or TRBD2 (5 bases each). The germline CDR1 and CDR2 sequences are MNHNS and SASEGT. V was trimmed by 10 bases and J by 0 bases, leaving 12 bases between them. The CDR3 runs to 13 residues. This chain's CDR3 is CATEGRNQETQYF. Written as DNA, the CDR3 is TGTGCCACCGAGGGACGGAACCAAGAGACCCAGTACTTC.

This clonotype was observed at least ten times. The rearrangement uses TRBV7-8 and TRBJ1-6, with D unclear. Trimming pared 2 bases from V and 6 bases from J, leaving 11 bases between. The CDR3 has 15 amino acids. Germline lookup yields CDR1 SGHVS and CDR2 FQNEAQ. The CDR3 sequence is CASSLTRILNSPLHF. The CDR3 DNA sequence: TGTGCCAGCAGCTTAACGCGGATCCTTAATTCACCCCTCCACTTT.

The V gene is TRBV12-3 or TRBV12-4, the J gene TRBJ2-2, with 9 bases matching TRBD2. The CDR3 length is 14 residues. The V gene end was trimmed by 7 bases and the J gene end by 6 bases; junction bases not matched to a gene: 6. The CDR3 protein is CASKGLAHPGELFF. DNA of the CDR3: TGTGCCAGCAAGGGACTAGCCCATCCCGGGGAGCTGTTTTTT.

A remark on this clonotype: A much larger clone differs by one base, so this may be a read error. The genes are TRBV20-1 and TRBJ2-5, with 8 positions matching TRBD2. CDR1 is DFQATT, CDR2 SNEGSKA, per germline (reference sequence). The CDR3 runs to 14 residues. The CDR3 sequence is CGARDGSGEETQYF. Here the CDR3 DNA reads TGCGGTGCTAGAGATGGTAGCGGGGAAGAGACCCAGTACTTC.

This clonotype showed up many times. The chain carries TRBV11-2 and TRBJ2-1; D remains unclear. Trimming took off 7 bases at V and 2 bases at J, with 21 bases between the two ends. Germline loops: CDR1 SGHAT, CDR2 FQNNGV. The CDR3 has 17 residues. CDR3 protein: CASTHPHIGRTYNEQFF. CDR3 sequence (DNA): TGTGCCAGCACCCACCCCCATATCGGGCGGACCTACAATGAGCAGTTCTTC.